Listed here are 21 T cell receptor beta chains from one sample, sequenced in a study of blood T cell repertoires in COVID-19. Profiling relied on immunoSEQ multiplex PCR, and the TCRdb table lists in-frame clones only, not all of them. The sample carries fewer than 350,000 clones, approximately 89% recorded once. The sample taken for sequencing was peripheral blood. The receptors come from a woman aged 55 to 70 with COVID-19, enrolled during active disease.

V gene TRBV6-5 combines with J gene TRBJ1-4; weak D call: TRBD1 (5 bases). In germline, CDR1 is MNHEY, CDR2 SVGAGI. There are 15 residues in the CDR3. The ends were cut back, 6 bases at V and 3 bases at J, with 14 bases in the middle. The DNA of the CDR3 is TGTGCCAGCAGGACCGTACAGGTTCCTAATGAAAAACTGTTTTTT. This encodes CASRTVQVPNEKLFF.

This clone was recorded only once. The chain has TRBV30 and TRBJ1-1; D ambiguous. V dropped 8 bases and J dropped 0 bases, with 10 bases sitting between them. CDR3 length: 12 residues. Germline V gene lookup returns CDR1 GTSNPN and CDR2 SVGIG (reference sequence). The CDR3 DNA reads TGTGCCGTTACAGAGTTGAACACTGAAGCTTTCTTT. Protein sequence: CAVTELNTEAFF.

The chain links TRBV15 to TRBJ1-4; D unresolved. Looked up from germline, CDR1 is LNHNV and CDR2 is YYDKDF (reference sequence). Deletions cut 3 bases from V and 7 bases from J, with 15 bases between. CDR3 size: 15 residues. CDR3: CATSRNREEAEKLFF. For the CDR3, the DNA is TGTGCCACCAGCAGGAACCGGGAAGAGGCTGAAAAACTGTTTTTT. Complete variable domain (other parts from reference TRBV15 and TRBJ1-4): DAMVIQNPRYQVTQFGKPVTLSCSQTLNHNVMYWYQQKSSQAPKLLFHYYDKDFNNEADTPDNFQSRRPNTSFCFLDIRSPGLGDTAMYLCATSRNREEAEKLFFGSGTQLSVL.

J is TRBJ1-2 and V is TRBV24-1; 9 nucleotides align to TRBD1. The junction had 6 bases not matched to a gene; V was cut back by 7 bases and J by 7 bases. Germline CDR1 is KGHDR and CDR2 is SFDVKD. This CDR3 is built from 13 residues. The CDR3 bases are TGTGCCACCAGACCCGGGACAGGGAGTGGCTACACCTTC. It is translated as CATRPGTGSGYTF.

This chain uses TRBV7-8 with TRBJ1-2, with 8 positions matching TRBD1. The germline V gene has CDR1 SGHVS and CDR2 FQNEAQ. The CDR3 loop spans 16 amino acids. V lost 6 bases, J lost 2 bases, and 11 bases stayed unmatched. The CDR3 sequence: CASSRTRTGLNYGYTF. The CDR3 DNA sequence: TGTGCCAGCAGTAGAACCAGGACAGGGTTAAACTATGGCTACACCTTC.

The J gene is TRBJ1-2, the V gene TRBV20-1; D gene unclear. V gave up 1 base and J gave up 5 bases, with 5 bases separating them. The CDR3 runs to 11 residues. Germline V gene data show CDR1 as DFQATT and CDR2 as SNEGSKA (reference sequence). The CDR3 DNA reads TGCAGTGCTAGAGCTGAGTATGGCTACACCTTC. The encoded protein is CSARAEYGYTF.

The J gene is TRBJ1-1, the V gene TRBV7-9, with 7 bases identical to TRBD1. J gave up 4 bases and V 6 bases, and 5 bases lay outside the gene matches. Germline CDR1 reads SEHNR; CDR2 reads FQNEAQ (reference sequence). The CDR3 runs 13 residues. The CDR3 DNA reads TGTGCCAGCAGTCACTCAGGGGGCACTGAAGCTTTCTTT. Residues: CASSHSGGTEAFF.

The rearrangement joins TRBV12-5 to TRBJ2-3; the match to TRBD1 covers 7 bases. This CDR3 contains 15 residues. V lost 2 bases and J lost 0; bases outside the gene matches: 2. Germline V gene data show CDR1 as LGHNT and CDR2 as FRNRAP. The CDR3 nucleotides are TGTGCTAGTGGTTTGACGGGACAGAGCACAGATACGCAGTATTTT. Translating gives CASGLTGQSTDTQYF.

The chain links TRBV6-5 to TRBJ1-2, with 7 bases aligning to TRBD1. Germline V CDR1 and CDR2: MNHEY, SVGAGI. This CDR3 spans 13 amino acids. Unmatched junction bases numbered 5, after V lost 7 bases and J lost 3 bases. CDR3 amino acids: CASTDRVDYGYTF. CDR3 DNA: TGTGCCAGCACCGACAGGGTTGACTATGGCTACACCTTC.

The chain has TRBV5-6 and TRBJ1-1; 7 bases are shared with TRBD1. V was pared by 4 bases and J by 0 bases, with 9 bases of the junction left unmatched. The CDR3 is 16 amino acids. CDR1 is SGHDT and CDR2 is YYEEEE in the germline V gene. CDR3 region: CASSPLQGQLNTEAFF. The CDR3 nucleotides are TGTGCCAGCAGCCCTCTGCAGGGACAGTTGAACACTGAAGCTTTCTTT.

In regard to this clone: The sample holds other DNA sequences that translate to the same CDR3. The genes are TRBV5-1 and TRBJ1-5; 8 nucleotides align to TRBD1. Trimming took 5 bases from V and 4 from J; bases not matched to a gene: 5. There are 14 residues in the CDR3. In germline, CDR1 is SGHRS, CDR2 YFSETQ. The CDR3 coding sequence is TGCGCCAGCAGACCCGGACAGGGAAATCAGCCCCAGCATTTT. Its protein is CASRPGQGNQPQHF.

The chain recombines TRBV6-1 with TRBJ1-2; TRBD1 matches 8 bases. Trimming took 3 bases from V and 7 from J; bases not matched to a gene: 13. Germline CDR1 is MNHNS and CDR2 is SASEGT. The CDR3 covers 16 residues. The CDR3 spells CASSEPGQVMRFGYTF. CDR3 DNA sequence: TGTGCCAGCAGTGAGCCGGGACAGGTCATGCGATTTGGCTACACCTTC.

This clone was observed once. V usage is TRBV2 and J usage is TRBJ1-1; D is perhaps TRBD1 (5 bases). The CDR3 contains 15 residues. Germline-derived CDR1 and CDR2 are SNHLY and FYNNEI. Between the trimmed V and J ends, which lost 8 bases and 0 bases, there was a span of 16 bases. In DNA, the CDR3 is TGTGCCAGCTACGGGCAGGGCGGAATGAACACTGAAGCTTTCTTT. Amino acid sequence: CASYGQGGMNTEAFF.

CDR3 amino acids: CASSPNTPDSNTEAFF. The CDR3 DNA is TGTGCCAGCTCACCAAATACCCCGGACTCGAACACTGAAGCTTTCTTT. The chain carries TRBV18 and TRBJ1-1; D ambiguous. Looked up from germline, CDR1 is KGHSH and CDR2 is LQKENI. This CDR3 has 16 residues. Trimming stripped 2 bases from V and 1 base from J, with 14 bases between.

The chain combines TRBV19 with TRBJ1-2, with 9 bases that match TRBD1. Trimming removed 6 bases from V and 5 bases from J; junction bases left unmatched: 7. The germline CDR1 and CDR2 sequences are LNHDA and SQIVND (reference sequence). There are 14 residues in the CDR3. CDR3 protein: CASRGDRGFYGYTF. In DNA, the CDR3 is TGTGCCAGTAGAGGAGACAGGGGGTTTTATGGCTACACCTTC. Based on the CDR3 plus reference TRBV19 and TRBJ1-2, the full variable domain is DGGITQSPKYLFRKEGQNVTLSCEQNLNHDAMYWYRQDPGQGLRLIYYSQIVNDFQKGDIAEGYSVSREKKESFPLTVTSAQKNPTAFYLCASRGDRGFYGYTFGSGTRLTVV.

The chain recombines TRBV7-3 with TRBJ2-5, with a tentative D call TRBD2 (6 bases). This CDR3 is 16 amino acids long. The V gene's germline CDR1 is SGHTA and CDR2 FQGTGA. V was cut by 1 base and J by 4 bases, with 16 bases left in between. The CDR3 region is CASSLIGGDWGETQYF. Here the CDR3 DNA reads TGTGCCAGCAGCTTAATTGGAGGGGACTGGGGAGAGACCCAGTACTTC. Based on the CDR3 plus reference TRBV7-3 and TRBJ2-5, the full variable domain is GAGVSQTPSNKVTEKGKYVELRCDPISGHTALYWYRQSLGQGPEFLIYFQGTGAADDSGLPNDRFFAVRPEGSVSTLKIQRTERGDSAVYLCASSLIGGDWGETQYFGPGTRLLVL.

The rearrangement joins TRBV11-2 to TRBJ2-3; TRBD2 matches 8 bases. Germline V gene data show CDR1 as SGHAT and CDR2 as FQNNGV. The length of the CDR3 is 16 residues. V shed 2 bases and J 3 bases; nucleotides not matched to a gene: 7. CDR3 DNA: TGTGCCAGCAGCTTATACTCCGGGAGGGAAACAGATACGCAGTATTTT. This codes for CASSLYSGRETDTQYF.

This chain links TRBV4-1 with TRBJ2-3, with TRBD2 matching 10 bases. The CDR3 length is 16 residues. CDR1 is MGHRA and CDR2 is YSYEKL in the germline V gene. J lost 2 bases, V lost 1 base, and 3 bases had no gene match. The CDR3 loop is CASSQGAGGFTDTQYF. The CDR3 coding sequence is TGCGCCAGCAGCCAAGGAGCGGGGGGGTTCACAGATACGCAGTATTTT.

V gene TRBV2 combines with J gene TRBJ2-4; 9 bases are shared with TRBD2. Germline loops: CDR1 SNHLY, CDR2 FYNNEI. V was pared by 10 bases and J by 7 bases, with 5 bases of the junction left unmatched. CDR3 length: 12 residues. The CDR3 loop reads CATTGTSNIQYF. CDR3 DNA: TGTGCCACCACCGGGACTAGCAACATTCAGTACTTC.

The V gene is TRBV5-1, the J gene TRBJ2-1, with a possible D match to TRBD2 (6 bases). The germline V gene encodes CDR1 SGHRS and CDR2 YFSETQ. This CDR3 has 16 residues. V was clipped by 4 bases and J by 5 bases, with 19 bases between them. CDR3 nucleotide sequence: TGCGCCAGCAGCGCGCTACCGGGACTTCCTAACAATGAGCAGTTCTTC. It yields the protein CASSALPGLPNNEQFF. Complete variable domain (other parts from reference TRBV5-1 and TRBJ2-1): KAGVTQTPRYLIKTRGQQVTLSCSPISGHRSVSWYQQTPGQGLQFLFEYFSETQRNKGNFPGRFSGRQFSNSRSEMNVSTLELGDSALYLCASSALPGLPNNEQFFGPGTRLTVL.

The genes are TRBV7-9 and TRBJ2-5; TRBD1 is a possible D gene (5 bases). Germline V gene sequence: CDR1 SEHNR, CDR2 FQNEAQ (reference sequence). The ends were cut back, 1 base at V and 7 bases at J, with 10 bases in the middle. The CDR3 consists of 13 residues. CDR3 coding DNA: TGTGCCAGCAGCTTAGAAGGGGCCGGGACCCAGTACTTC. This gives the protein CASSLEGAGTQYF. The variable domain in full, with the rest retrieved from reference TRBV7-9 and TRBJ2-5, is DTGVSQNPRHKITKRGQNVTFRCDPISEHNRLYWYRQTLGQGPEFLTYFQNEAQLEKSRLLSDRFSAERPKGSFSTLEIQRTEQGDSAMYLCASSLEGAGTQYFGPGTRLLVL.